These T cell receptor beta chains were read from a single sample in a study of shared clonotypes between healthy human individuals. Only in-frame clones appear in the TCRdb table, and some are missing; sequencing was by immunoSEQ multiplex PCR. This table has around 1.9 million clones, around 95% appearing once. The sequenced material came from naive CD8+ T cells from PBMCs. The origin of the receptors is a man aged 18 to 29 in good health. Some clones in this sample may be carry-over from other donors' samples. The CDR3 runs from the conserved cysteine through the conserved F or W. Fields, in order: CDR3 protein, CDR3 DNA, V gene, D gene, clone size, J gene. D genes are given only for firm matches. Clone sizes are given selectively: once, few, many, or a class where the clone is expanded.

CDR3 protein: CASSQGDNEQFF
CDR3 DNA: TGTGCCAGCAGCCAGGGGGACAATGAGCAGTTCTTC
V gene: TRBV5-4
D gene: TRBD1
clone size: NA
J gene: TRBJ2-1

CDR3 protein: CATSRGRERTNQPQHF
CDR3 DNA: TGTGCCACCAGCAGAGGTCGGGAGCGGACCAATCAGCCCCAGCATTTT
V gene: TRBV15
D gene: NA
clone size: few
J gene: TRBJ1-5

CDR3 protein: CASSSPGTSGFYNEQFF
CDR3 DNA: TGTGCCAGCAGTTCTCCCGGGACTAGCGGGTTCTACAATGAGCAGTTCTTC
V gene: TRBV27
D gene: TRBD2
clone size: NA
J gene: TRBJ2-1

CDR3 protein: CASRQWGLAGENEQFF
CDR3 DNA: TGTGCCAGCAGGCAATGGGGACTAGCGGGAGAAAATGAGCAGTTCTTC
V gene: TRBV28
D gene: TRBD2
clone size: NA
J gene: TRBJ2-1

CDR3 protein: CSAKLLRLAEATDTQYF
CDR3 DNA: TGCAGCGCCAAACTCCTCAGACTAGCGGAAGCCACAGATACGCAGTATTTT
V gene: TRBV29-1
D gene: TRBD2
clone size: NA
J gene: TRBJ2-3

CDR3 protein: CASSQTVNYGYTF
CDR3 DNA: TGTGCCAGCAGTCAGACAGTTAACTATGGCTACACCTTC
V gene: TRBV27
D gene: NA
clone size: NA
J gene: TRBJ1-2

CDR3 protein: CASSYSFGGDSYEQYF
CDR3 DNA: TGTGCCAGCAGTTACTCCTTCGGCGGGGACTCCTACGAGCAGTACTTC
V gene: TRBV6-5
D gene: NA
clone size: NA
J gene: TRBJ2-7

CDR3 protein: CASSAFSGLKETQYF
CDR3 DNA: TGTGCCAGCAGCGCTTTTTCGGGACTGAAAGAGACCCAGTACTTC
V gene: TRBV9
D gene: NA
clone size: NA
J gene: TRBJ2-5

CDR3 protein: CASSSNEKLFF
CDR3 DNA: TGTGCCAGCAGCTCCAATGAAAAACTGTTTTTT
V gene: TRBV11-2
D gene: NA
clone size: NA
J gene: TRBJ1-4

CDR3 protein: CASSPGTGGVAQYF
CDR3 DNA: TGTGCCAGCAGTCCCGGGACAGGGGGGGTGGCCCAGTACTTC
V gene: TRBV27
D gene: TRBD1
clone size: NA
J gene: TRBJ2-5

CDR3 protein: CASSIGRHLLDEQFF
CDR3 DNA: TGTGCCAGTAGTATAGGTCGGCATCTCCTGGATGAGCAGTTCTTC
V gene: TRBV19
D gene: NA
clone size: NA
J gene: TRBJ2-1

CDR3 protein: CASSQDWTSGEADTQYF
CDR3 DNA: TGTGCCAGCAGCCAAGATTGGACTAGCGGAGAGGCGGATACGCAGTATTTT
V gene: TRBV4-2
D gene: TRBD2
clone size: NA
J gene: TRBJ2-3

CDR3 protein: CASSIDLGFTSTDTQYF
CDR3 DNA: TGTGCCAGTAGTATAGATCTGGGCTTTACTAGCACAGATACGCAGTATTTT
V gene: TRBV19
D gene: NA
clone size: NA
J gene: TRBJ2-3

CDR3 protein: CASSPKQGLGYNEQFF
CDR3 DNA: TGTGCCAGCAGCCCCAAACAGGGGCTGGGGTACAATGAGCAGTTCTTC
V gene: TRBV5-6
D gene: TRBD1
clone size: once
J gene: TRBJ2-1

CDR3 protein: CASSLMGNGYTF
CDR3 DNA: TGTGCCAGCAGCTTGATGGGGAACGGCTACACCTTC
V gene: TRBV5-6
D gene: NA
clone size: NA
J gene: TRBJ1-2

CDR3 protein: CAWGVQKYNSPLHF
CDR3 DNA: TGTGCCTGGGGCGTGCAGAAATATAATTCACCCCTCCACTTT
V gene: TRBV30
D gene: NA
clone size: NA
J gene: TRBJ1-6

CDR3 protein: CASSIDDGTGYQPQHF
CDR3 DNA: TGTGCCAGTAGTATAGATGACGGGACAGGGTACCAGCCCCAGCATTTT
V gene: TRBV19
D gene: TRBD1
clone size: NA
J gene: TRBJ1-5

CDR3 protein: CASSEAGGPSGPLYEQYF
CDR3 DNA: TGTGCCAGCAGTGAAGCGGGTGGCCCTAGCGGGCCCCTCTACGAGCAGTACTTC
V gene: TRBV6-1
D gene: TRBD2
clone size: once
J gene: TRBJ2-7

CDR3 protein: CASSELYTDTQYF
CDR3 DNA: TGTGCCAGCAGTGAACTATACACAGATACGCAGTATTTT
V gene: TRBV2
D gene: NA
clone size: NA
J gene: TRBJ2-3

CDR3 protein: CASSFRQLIGQTGELFF
CDR3 DNA: TGTGCCAGCAGTTTTCGCCAGCTAATCGGACAGACCGGGGAGCTGTTTTTT
V gene: TRBV28
D gene: NA
clone size: NA
J gene: TRBJ2-2

CDR3 protein: CASSKPKPGLAEKGTYNEQFF
CDR3 DNA: TGTGCCAGCAGCAAACCGAAACCGGGACTAGCGGAAAAGGGCACCTACAATGAGCAGTTCTTC
V gene: TRBV28
D gene: TRBD2
clone size: NA
J gene: TRBJ2-1

CDR3 protein: CASSQVGNDEQFF
CDR3 DNA: TGCGCCAGCAGCCAAGTGGGGAACGATGAGCAGTTCTTC
V gene: TRBV4-1
D gene: NA
clone size: NA
J gene: TRBJ2-1

CDR3 protein: CASRDGVNTGELFF
CDR3 DNA: TGTGCCAGCAGGGACGGGGTGAACACCGGGGAGCTGTTTTTT
V gene: TRBV9
D gene: NA
clone size: NA
J gene: TRBJ2-2

CDR3 protein: CASTDGGRNEKLFF
CDR3 DNA: TGTGCCAGCACCGATGGGGGGAGGAATGAAAAACTGTTTTTT
V gene: TRBV6-1
D gene: NA
clone size: NA
J gene: TRBJ1-4

CDR3 protein: CATSGIPATEAFF
CDR3 DNA: TGTGCCACCAGCGGGATTCCCGCCACTGAAGCTTTCTTT
V gene: TRBV15
D gene: NA
clone size: NA
J gene: TRBJ1-1

CDR3 protein: CSAVVGNEQFF
CDR3 DNA: TGCAGCGCCGTGGTGGGAAATGAGCAGTTCTTC
V gene: TRBV29-1
D gene: NA
clone size: NA
J gene: TRBJ2-1

CDR3 protein: CASSPGGSSYNEQFF
CDR3 DNA: TGTGCCAGCAGCCCCGGCGGGAGCTCCTACAATGAGCAGTTCTTC
V gene: TRBV7-6
D gene: TRBD2
clone size: NA
J gene: TRBJ2-1

CDR3 protein: CASSFSLAVINTDTQYF
CDR3 DNA: TGTGCCAGCAGTTTTAGCCTAGCGGTCATAAACACAGATACGCAGTATTTT
V gene: TRBV27
D gene: TRBD2
clone size: NA
J gene: TRBJ2-3

CDR3 protein: CASSVGTALTYEQYF
CDR3 DNA: TGTGCCAGCAGCGTAGGTACCGCGTTAACCTACGAGCAGTACTTC
V gene: TRBV9
D gene: NA
clone size: NA
J gene: TRBJ2-7

CDR3 protein: CASSQDPSGRSLIYEQYF
CDR3 DNA: TGTGCCAGCAGTCAAGACCCTAGCGGGAGGTCATTGATCTACGAGCAGTACTTC
V gene: TRBV28
D gene: TRBD2
clone size: NA
J gene: TRBJ2-7